The rows below give T cell receptor beta chains drawn from one sample of a study of T cell responses to AZD1222 COVID-19 vaccine. Sequencing used immunoSEQ multiplex PCR; TCRdb keeps in-frame clones, though not all of them. Of around 88,000 clones in the sample, 86% were seen once. The sample consisted of peripheral blood, taken on day 0 of AZD1222 vaccination. These receptors originate from an adult in good health. CDR3s include the opening cysteine and the closing phenylalanine or tryptophan. The D gene is left open where the match is weak. Some rows mark clone size as missing; the rest say once, few, many or name a class of expanded clone.

clone_size j_call d_call v_call cdr3_aa cdr3_nt
. TRBJ2-7 TRBD2 TRBV27 CASRGTKTYEQYF TGTGCCAGCAGAGGGACTAAAACCTACGAGCAGTACTTC
. TRBJ1-3 . TRBV28 CASSSPTGISSGNTIYF TGTGCCAGCAGTTCCCCGACAGGTATCAGCTCTGGAAACACCATATATTTT
. TRBJ2-2 TRBD1 TRBV24-1 CATSAPGQGLTGELFF TGTGCCACCAGTGCCCCGGGACAGGGGTTGACCGGGGAGCTGTTTTTT
. TRBJ1-1 . TRBV30 CAWTGSVGTEAFF TGTGCCTGGACAGGGTCCGTCGGCACTGAAGCTTTCTTT
. TRBJ2-7 . TRBV7-8 CASSLSYEQYF TGTGCCAGCAGTCTCTCCTACGAGCAGTACTTC
. TRBJ1-5 TRBD1 TRBV6-5 CASTLTGANRQPQHF TGTGCCAGCACCTTGACAGGGGCCAATCGGCAGCCCCAGCATTTT
once TRBJ1-5 . TRBV30 CAWSGWGGGNQPQHF TGTGCCTGGAGTGGATGGGGTGGGGGCAATCAGCCCCAGCATTTT
. TRBJ1-1 . TRBV11-2 CASSFPRLGTEAFF TGTGCCAGCAGCTTCCCACGGTTGGGCACTGAAGCTTTCTTT
. TRBJ2-1 TRBD1 TRBV27 CASRRTGGNEQFF TGTGCCAGCCGGCGGACAGGGGGCAATGAGCAGTTCTTC
. TRBJ1-2 TRBD1 TRBV10-3 CAISESRGNYGYTF TGTGCCATCAGTGAGTCCAGGGGGAACTATGGCTACACCTTC
. TRBJ1-1 . TRBV2 CASRGESGGTEAFF TGTGCCAGCAGAGGAGAGTCGGGTGGCACTGAAGCTTTCTTT
once TRBJ2-5 TRBD1 TRBV7-8 CASLSPGTGIETQYF TGTGCCAGCCTAAGTCCCGGGACAGGGATCGAGACCCAGTACTTC
. TRBJ1-5 . TRBV6-2/TRBV6-3 CASSSGGNQPQHF TGTGCCAGCAGTTCAGGGGGCAATCAGCCCCAGCATTTT
. TRBJ1-3 . TRBV7-8 CASSLRIRGSSGNTIYF TGTGCCAGCAGCTTAAGGATCAGGGGAAGCTCTGGAAACACCATATATTTT
. TRBJ2-6 . TRBV5-5 CASSPGYSGANVLTF TGTGCCAGCAGCCCCGGATACTCTGGGGCCAACGTCCTGACTTTC
. TRBJ2-1 TRBD1 TRBV29-1 CSVRQGMGEQFF TGCAGCGTCCGACAGGGGATGGGTGAGCAGTTCTTC
. TRBJ2-7 . TRBV3-1/TRBV3-2 CASSQTKEQYF TGTGCCAGCAGCCAAACTAAGGAGCAGTACTTC
few TRBJ2-7 . TRBV28 CASSLAAGRGLQYF TGTGCCAGCAGTTTAGCGGCGGGGCGGGGTCTACAGTACTTC
. TRBJ1-3 . TRBV6-1 CASSERPDLTSGNTIYF TGTGCCAGCAGTGAAAGACCCGACCTAACCTCGGGAAACACCATATATTTT
. TRBJ1-5 . TRBV10-3 CAISESRGSNQPQHF TGTGCCATCAGTGAGTCGCGAGGAAGCAATCAGCCCCAGCATTTT
. TRBJ2-2 . TRBV7-9 CASSFDTGELFF TGTGCCAGCAGCTTCGACACCGGGGAGCTGTTTTTT
. TRBJ1-3 TRBD1 TRBV28 CASRGTGGNTIYF TGTGCCAGCAGAGGGACAGGGGGAAACACCATATATTTT